The next 18 T cell receptor beta chains were all read from a single sample in a study of blood T cell repertoires in COVID-19. TCRdb's copy holds only in-frame clones and misses some; the assay was immunoSEQ multiplex PCR. The repertoire includes over 65,000 clones, about 87% of them detected once, and 0.85% to 1.2% sits in the top ten. Sequencing was done on a sample of peripheral blood. These receptors came from a human donor in a cohort sampled during active COVID-19.

This rearrangement joins TRBV28 to TRBJ2-3; no clear D. V lost 8 bases to trimming and J lost 0 bases, with 18 bases between them. CDR3 length: 16 residues. Per germline, CDR1 MDHEN and CDR2 SYDVKM. This CDR3 reads CASHHATSPSTDTQYF. DNA of the CDR3: TGTGCCAGCCACCATGCGACTTCGCCCAGCACAGATACGCAGTATTTT.

This clone was detected once. V and J are TRBV7-9 and TRBJ1-4, with 7 nucleotides matching TRBD1. The J segment lost 5 bases and the V segment lost 5 bases, leaving 8 bases of the junction unmatched. The CDR3 has 15 amino acids. Germline V gene lookup returns CDR1 SEHNR and CDR2 FQNEAQ (reference sequence). The CDR3 nucleotides read TGTGCCAGCAGCCCTGCGACAGGGTCGAATGAAAAACTGTTTTTT. It specifies CASSPATGSNEKLFF.

The count of this clone is one. The V gene is TRBV5-1, the J gene TRBJ2-3; 8 positions match TRBD2. CDR1 is SGHRS and CDR2 is YFSETQ in the germline V gene. The CDR3 has 15 amino acids. V trimming: 4 bases; J trimming: 2 bases; junction bases outside the gene matches: 6. CDR3 coding DNA: TGCGCCAGCAGCGATGGGACTAGGGCCACAGATACGCAGTATTTT. Residues: CASSDGTRATDTQYF.

This clone was detected once. Other DNA sequences in the sample encode the same CDR3. CDR3 protein: CASSPGQGTYEQYF. DNA for the CDR3: TGTGCCAGCAGCCCTGGACAGGGGACGTACGAGCAGTACTTC. J is TRBJ2-7 and V is TRBV7-3; 9 positions agree with TRBD1. J lost 4 bases, V lost 5 bases, and 6 bases had no gene match. Germline CDR1 reads SGHTA; CDR2 reads FQGTGA. CDR3 length: 14 residues. Drawing the rest from reference TRBV7-3 and TRBJ2-7, the complete variable domain is GAGVSQTPSNKVTEKGKYVELRCDPISGHTALYWYRQSLGQGPEFLIYFQGTGAADDSGLPNDRFFAVRPEGSVSTLKIQRTERGDSAVYLCASSPGQGTYEQYFGPGTRLTVT.

The chain links TRBV27 to TRBJ2-3, with TRBD2 matching over 9 bases. Germline assignment: CDR1 MNHEY and CDR2 SMNVEV (reference sequence). Trimming took 4 bases from V and 2 from J; bases not matched to a gene: 7. The CDR3 covers 16 residues. The CDR3 DNA is TGTGCCAGCAGTTCCTATAGCGGGAGCCCCACAGATACGCAGTATTTT. It specifies CASSSYSGSPTDTQYF.

The chain carries TRBV19 and TRBJ2-1, with no clear D. The V and J ends lost 3 bases and 7 bases respectively, with 10 bases between them. Looked up from germline, CDR1 is LNHDA and CDR2 is SQIVND (reference sequence). The CDR3 runs to 13 residues. CDR3 in DNA: TGTGCCAGTAGTATGGGCAGTTGGAATGAGCAGTTCTTC. Its protein product is CASSMGSWNEQFF.

This rearrangement joins TRBV11-2 to TRBJ2-7; D gene ambiguous. V shed 5 bases and J shed 0 bases, with 8 bases lying between them. CDR3 length: 13 amino acids. From germline, CDR1 is SGHAT and CDR2 FQNNGV. This CDR3 is CASSPSGSYEQYF. As DNA, the CDR3 is TGTGCCAGCAGCCCCTCGGGCTCCTACGAGCAGTACTTC.

With respect to this clone: One end of the junction fails to match germline, which may point to a read error. The chain links TRBV7-7 to TRBJ2-5, with 10 bases that match TRBD2. Germline CDR1 is SSHAT and CDR2 is FNYEAQ (reference sequence). The CDR3 loop spans 16 amino acids. The CDR3 DNA follows: TGTGCTAGCAGCCCTAGCGGGAGTGGGCTCCAAGAGACCCAGTACTTC. This translates into CASSPSGSGLQETQYF.

The rearrangement joins TRBV5-8 to TRBJ2-5, with 13 bases identical to TRBD2. The CDR3 loop spans 18 amino acids. With V trimmed by 4 bases and J by 4 bases, 13 bases remained unmatched. Germline loops: CDR1 SGHTS, CDR2 YDEGEE. The CDR3 is CASSKGLAGAVGRETQYF. The CDR3 DNA sequence: TGTGCCAGCAGCAAAGGACTAGCGGGAGCCGTCGGCCGAGAGACCCAGTACTTC.

The J gene is TRBJ2-1, the V gene TRBV9; D might be TRBD2 (6 bases). Germline values: CDR1 SGDLS, CDR2 YYNGEE. The V end was cut by 2 bases, the J end by 7 bases, with 10 bases between. The CDR3 sequence is 13 residues long. For the CDR3, the DNA is TGTGCCAGCAGCGTTGGGACTTTTAATGAGCAGTTCTTC. This gives the protein CASSVGTFNEQFF.

V gene TRBV7-2 combines with J gene TRBJ1-1, with D unresolved. Trimming stripped 4 bases from V and 9 bases from J, with 9 bases between. CDR1 is SGHTA and CDR2 is FQGNSA in the germline V gene. This CDR3 spans 11 amino acids. In DNA, the CDR3 is TGTGCCAGCAGCTCTCACTCACAAGCTTTCTTT. Translating it yields CASSSHSQAFF.

This sequence joins TRBV6-5 and TRBJ1-1; the D gene is possibly TRBD1 (6 bases). V gave up 8 bases and J gave up 5 bases, with 18 bases separating them. Per the germline V gene, CDR1 is MNHEY and CDR2 is SVGAGI. CDR3 length: 14 residues. Written as DNA, the CDR3 is TGTGCCAGCGTACCAGGGCAGGGGCGGACTGAAGCTTTCTTT. It encodes CASVPGQGRTEAFF.

The rearrangement links TRBV18 to TRBJ1-5; D perhaps matches TRBD1 (5 bases). CDR1 and CDR2 (germline): KGHSH, LQKENI. This CDR3 has 15 residues. V lost 3 bases to trimming and J lost 4 bases, with 13 bases between them. In nucleotides, the CDR3 is TGTGCCAGCTCACCGGAGGGGATTGGGAATCAGCCCCAGCATTTT. Encoded protein: CASSPEGIGNQPQHF.

V usage is TRBV2 and J usage is TRBJ2-7; possibly TRBD1 for D (5 bases). The germline CDR1 and CDR2 sequences are SNHLY and FYNNEI. This CDR3 comprises 14 residues. V was pared by 2 bases and J by 3 bases, with 11 bases between. The CDR3 sequence is CASSESAGYYEQYF. The CDR3, as DNA: TGTGCCAGCAGTGAATCCGCAGGGTACTACGAGCAGTACTTC.

The chain uses TRBV7-9 and TRBJ2-3; TRBD1 might be the D (6 bases). CDR1 is SEHNR, CDR2 FQNEAQ, per germline (reference sequence). V shed 1 base and J shed 5 bases, with 10 bases lying between them. This CDR3 comprises 14 residues. The CDR3 DNA reads TGTGCCAGCAGCTTAGAGGGGGTAAGAGATACGCAGTATTTT. Amino acid sequence: CASSLEGVRDTQYF.

V is TRBV4-2 and J is TRBJ2-5; TRBD2 agrees at 8 bases. This CDR3 contains 16 residues. Germline CDR1 LGHNA, CDR2 YNFKEQ. Trimming removed 0 bases from V and 4 bases from J; junction bases left unmatched: 7. The CDR3, as DNA: TGTGCCAGCAGCCAAGAAGTTACTAGCGGCCGAGAGACCCAGTACTTC. It codes for CASSQEVTSGRETQYF.

The CDR3 is CASSPLYPVEKLFF. Here the CDR3 DNA reads TGTGCCAGTAGTCCTCTTTATCCGGTTGAAAAACTGTTTTTT. The chain employs TRBV19 and TRBJ1-4; D call uncertain. V was shortened by 5 bases and J by 7 bases, with 14 bases between the two germline ends. Germline V gene data show CDR1 as LNHDA and CDR2 as SQIVND (reference sequence). The CDR3 loop spans 14 amino acids.

This chain's CDR3 is CASSLEEALLNNEQFF. Written as DNA, the CDR3 is TGTGCCAGCAGCTTGGAGGAGGCCTTACTAAACAATGAGCAGTTCTTC. The chain carries TRBV5-6 and TRBJ2-1; tentative D call: TRBD2 (5 bases). Germline V CDR1 and CDR2: SGHDT, YYEEEE. The length of the CDR3 is 16 residues. Between the trimmed V and J ends, which lost 0 bases and 5 bases, there was a span of 15 bases.